The 24 T cell receptor beta chains below were found in one sample sequenced in a study of T cell responses to AZD1222 COVID-19 vaccine. Assay used: immunoSEQ multiplex PCR; TCRdb lists only in-frame clones, some missing. The data show around 120,000 clones, with 93% seen just once and approximately 5% held by the top ten. Sequenced material: peripheral blood, taken 28 days after the second AZD1222 dose. Receptor source: an adult who received the AZD1222 COVID-19 vaccine.

This clone was detected only a few times. This rearrangement joins TRBV10-3 to TRBJ2-3; 15 nucleotides align to TRBD2. Germline CDR1 is ENHRY and CDR2 is SYGVKD. The CDR3 is 17 residues long. Germline trimming cut 5 bases from V and 2 bases from J; bases unmatched to any gene: 5. In DNA, the CDR3 is TGTGCCATCAGTACCGGACTAGCGGGAGGGTACACAGATACGCAGTATTTT. This sequence encodes CAISTGLAGGYTDTQYF.

The chain links TRBV6-2 or TRBV6-3 to TRBJ2-7; TRBD1 matches at 7 bases. V shed 4 bases and J 3 bases; nucleotides not matched to a gene: 15. Germline-derived CDR1 and CDR2 are MNHEY and SVGEGT. CDR3 length equals 17 residues. The CDR3 here is CASSSGISGDRYYEQYF. The CDR3 nucleotides are TGTGCCAGCAGTTCTGGCATATCCGGGGACAGATACTACGAGCAGTACTTC.

The rearrangement uses TRBV2 and TRBJ1-4; 9 bases agree with TRBD1. CDR3 length equals 13 residues. Germline V CDR1 and CDR2: SNHLY, FYNNEI. CDR3 DNA: TGTGCTGGGACGGACAGGGGTGTGGAAAAACTGTTTTTT. This translates into CAGTDRGVEKLFF.

The V gene is TRBV28, the J gene TRBJ1-4; D is unresolved. CDR3 length equals 16 residues. V shed 7 bases and J shed 0 bases, with 15 bases lying between them. Germline V gene lookup returns CDR1 MDHEN and CDR2 SYDVKM. The CDR3 spells CASTDPREATNEKLFF. In DNA, the CDR3 is TGTGCCAGCACCGACCCACGGGAGGCAACTAATGAAAAACTGTTTTTT.

This sequence joins TRBV5-1 and TRBJ2-7, with unresolved D. V lost 1 base, J lost 0 bases, and 8 bases lay in between. The CDR3 is 14 residues long. Germline V gives CDR1 SGHRS, CDR2 YFSETQ. CDR3 sequence reads: CASSLSWISYEQYF. The CDR3 coding sequence is TGCGCCAGCAGCTTGAGTTGGATCTCCTACGAGCAGTACTTC.

The CDR3 region has the DNA TGTGCCAGCAGGGGACAGGGCCCCGGTGATGAGCAGTTCTTC. Encoded protein: CASRGQGPGDEQFF. The V gene is TRBV6-5, the J gene TRBJ2-1; 9 bases fit TRBD1. V shed 6 bases, J shed 8 bases, and the junction held 8 bases outside the gene matches. Germline V gene lookup returns CDR1 MNHEY and CDR2 SVGAGI. The CDR3 runs to 14 residues.

V is TRBV15 and J is TRBJ1-2; TRBD1 aligns across 8 bases. The trim removed 7 bases at V and 2 bases at J, leaving 6 bases unmatched. This CDR3 is 14 amino acids long. Per germline, CDR1 LNHNV and CDR2 YYDKDF (reference sequence). The CDR3 is CATNKGQGNYGYTF. The CDR3 region has the DNA TGTGCCACCAACAAAGGACAGGGCAACTATGGCTACACCTTC.

The rearrangement joins TRBV7-9 to TRBJ1-2; maybe TRBD1 (6 bases). Trimming took 3 bases from V and 4 from J, leaving 12 bases between them. Germline CDR1 and CDR2: SEHNR and FQNEAQ (reference sequence). CDR3 length: 14 residues. CDR3 protein: CASSFRQASYGYTF. In DNA, the CDR3 is TGTGCCAGCAGCTTCAGACAGGCCTCCTATGGCTACACCTTC. Filled out from reference TRBV7-9 and TRBJ1-2, the complete variable domain reads DTGVSQNPRHKITKRGQNVTFRCDPISEHNRLYWYRQTLGQGPEFLTYFQNEAQLEKSRLLSDRFSAERPKGSFSTLEIQRTEQGDSAMYLCASSFRQASYGYTFGSGTRLTVV.

The chain carries TRBV19 and TRBJ1-1; D possibly corresponds to TRBD1 (5 bases). CDR1 LNHDA and CDR2 SQIVND come from the germline V gene (reference sequence). The CDR3 runs 14 residues. V lost 3 bases, J lost 4 bases, and 12 bases lay in between. The CDR3 region is CASSITGGSTEAFF. In nucleotides, the CDR3 is TGTGCCAGTAGTATCACAGGCGGGAGCACTGAAGCTTTCTTT.

The CDR3, as DNA: TGTGCCAGCAGCTCGGCAGCGGGGGGACCCTACGAGCAGTACTTC. It codes for CASSSAAGGPYEQYF. V usage is TRBV7-2 and J usage is TRBJ2-7; 9 bases are a match to TRBD2. The junction had 6 bases not matched to a gene; V was cut back by 4 bases and J by 2 bases. Per germline, CDR1 SGHTA and CDR2 FQGNSA. The length of the CDR3 is 15 residues. The entire variable domain, with the rest obtained from reference TRBV7-2 and TRBJ2-7, is as follows: GAGVSQSPSNKVTEKGKDVELRCDPISGHTALYWYRQSLGQGLEFLIYFQGNSAPDKSGLPSDRFSAERTGGSVSTLTIQRTQQEDSAVYLCASSSAAGGPYEQYFGPGTRLTVT.

This chain links TRBV4-1 with TRBJ2-3; D unclear. Trimming shortened V by 4 bases and J by 0 bases, and 17 bases separated the two germline ends. Germline-derived CDR1 and CDR2 are MGHRA and YSYEKL. The CDR3 sequence is 17 residues long. The CDR3 reads CASSPGSSFISTDTQYF. CDR3 DNA: TGCGCCAGCAGCCCCGGGTCCTCCTTCATTAGCACAGATACGCAGTATTTT.

The gene calls are TRBV18 and TRBJ1-4; D is possibly TRBD1 (5 bases). V lost 1 base and J lost 13, with 13 bases in between. Germline V CDR1 and CDR2: KGHSH, LQKENI. The CDR3 has 13 residues. CDR3 loop: CASSPQQGMVLFF. The CDR3 DNA follows: TGTGCCAGCTCACCACAGCAGGGTATGGTACTGTTTTTT.

V and J are TRBV9 and TRBJ2-3; 14 bases line up with TRBD2. Germline trimming cut 0 bases from V and 3 bases from J; bases unmatched to any gene: 6. The germline CDR1 and CDR2 sequences are SGDLS and YYNGEE. The CDR3 has 18 amino acids. The CDR3 loop reads CASSVGTSGGFMTDTQYF. The CDR3 DNA reads TGTGCCAGCAGCGTAGGGACTAGCGGGGGGTTTATGACAGATACGCAGTATTTT. The whole variable domain, filled in from reference TRBV9 and TRBJ2-3, reads DSGVTQTPKHLITATGQRVTLRCSPRSGDLSVYWYQQSLDQGLQFLIQYYNGEERAKGNILERFSAQQFPDLHSELNLSSLELGDSALYFCASSVGTSGGFMTDTQYFGPGTRLTVL.

The chain joins TRBV7-2 to TRBJ2-5; 7 positions agree with TRBD2. CDR3 size: 14 residues. The germline gives CDR1 SGHTA, CDR2 FQGNSA. Trimming removed 5 bases from V and 4 bases from J; junction bases left unmatched: 7. As DNA, the CDR3 is TGTGCCAGCAGCGCGACTAGCTGGGGAGAGACCCAGTACTTC. Its translation: CASSATSWGETQYF.

The gene calls are TRBV5-1 and TRBJ2-5; no clear D. There are 14 residues in the CDR3. Germline CDR1 is SGHRS and CDR2 is YFSETQ. Trimming cost V 0 bases and J 5 bases, with 11 bases left between them. The CDR3 coding sequence is TGCGCCAGCAGCTTGGGACGGGCTGGGGAGACCCAGTACTTC. Its protein is CASSLGRAGETQYF.

The chain couples TRBV18 to TRBJ2-3; maybe TRBD2 (6 bases). V was clipped by 6 bases and J by 4 bases, with 14 bases between them. The germline V gene encodes CDR1 KGHSH and CDR2 LQKENI. The CDR3 is 14 amino acids. The CDR3 DNA is TGTGCCAGCTCGTCCGAGCGGGTGGCAGATACGCAGTATTTT. It encodes CASSSERVADTQYF.

The rearrangement links TRBV5-1 to TRBJ2-3; 7 positions agree with TRBD1. CDR3 length: 15 amino acids. V was clipped by 3 bases and J by 0 bases; unmatched bases: 4. Germline assignment: CDR1 SGHRS and CDR2 YFSETQ. This CDR3 reads CASSWGQSSTDTQYF. In DNA form, the CDR3 reads TGCGCCAGCAGCTGGGGACAGTCTAGCACAGATACGCAGTATTTT.

This clone was recorded a few times. The chain has TRBV7-9 and TRBJ1-2; the D is unclear. The CDR3 consists of 16 residues. The V gene lost 5 bases and the J gene lost 4 bases, with 20 bases spanning the gap. Germline CDR1 reads SEHNR; CDR2 reads FQNEAQ (reference sequence). CDR3 sequence reads: CASSPSDTRNSYGYTF. In DNA, the CDR3 is TGTGCCAGCAGCCCATCCGACACGAGAAATAGCTATGGCTACACCTTC. Supplemented by reference TRBV7-9 and TRBJ1-2, the full variable domain reads DTGVSQNPRHKITKRGQNVTFRCDPISEHNRLYWYRQTLGQGPEFLTYFQNEAQLEKSRLLSDRFSAERPKGSFSTLEIQRTEQGDSAMYLCASSPSDTRNSYGYTFGSGTRLTVV.

This clone was found once. The rearrangement links TRBV19 to TRBJ1-6, with D possibly matching TRBD1 (6 bases). Trimming took 10 bases from V and 8 from J, leaving 21 bases between them. The CDR3 totals 15 residues. The V gene's germline CDR1 is LNHDA and CDR2 SQIVND (reference sequence). The CDR3 sequence: CATRDTRKKDSPLHF. The CDR3 nucleotides read TGTGCCACCCGGGACACCCGAAAAAAGGATTCACCCCTCCACTTT. The whole variable domain, remainder taken from reference TRBV19 and TRBJ1-6, is DGGITQSPKYLFRKEGQNVTLSCEQNLNHDAMYWYRQDPGQGLRLIYYSQIVNDFQKGDIAEGYSVSREKKESFPLTVTSAQKNPTAFYLCATRDTRKKDSPLHFGNGTRLTVT.

The table lists this clone with a count of one. The V call is TRBV4-3, the J call TRBJ2-5, with a possible D match to TRBD1 (5 bases). Trimming cost V 0 bases and J 7 bases, with 15 bases left between them. This CDR3 spans 15 amino acids. The germline CDR1 and CDR2 sequences are LGHNA and YSLEER. The CDR3 sequence is CASSQDITGKMTQYF. The CDR3 DNA reads TGCGCCAGCAGCCAAGATATCACAGGCAAGATGACCCAGTACTTC.

This chain joins TRBV30 and TRBJ1-4; maybe TRBD1 (5 bases). This CDR3 is 14 amino acids long. Trimming left V 3 bases short and J 4 bases short, with 12 bases between. Per the germline V gene, CDR1 is GTSNPN and CDR2 is SVGIG (reference sequence). CDR3 residues: CAWSSGTLNEKLFF. For the CDR3, the DNA is TGTGCCTGGAGCTCCGGGACGCTTAATGAAAAACTGTTTTTT.

The chain combines TRBV27 with TRBJ1-2; possible D gene TRBD1, 5 bases. This CDR3 has 15 residues. Looked up from germline, CDR1 is MNHEY and CDR2 is SMNVEV (reference sequence). Trimming took off 6 bases at V and 5 bases at J, with 19 bases between the two ends. The chain's CDR3 is CASSRSPGLGYGYTF. The CDR3 DNA reads TGTGCCAGCAGCCGATCGCCAGGGCTAGGTTATGGCTACACCTTC.

The chain carries TRBV5-4 and TRBJ1-2; D may be TRBD1 (6 bases). The CDR3 is 16 amino acids. The germline gives CDR1 SGHNT, CDR2 YYREEE (reference sequence). V lost 0 bases, J lost 4 bases, and 16 bases lay in between. The CDR3 protein is CASSLVWGLGPYGYTF. The DNA of the CDR3 is TGTGCCAGCAGCTTGGTTTGGGGGCTAGGCCCCTATGGCTACACCTTC.

V is TRBV6-5 and J is TRBJ2-6, with D maybe TRBD2 (5 bases). There are 14 residues in the CDR3. The germline CDR1 and CDR2 sequences are MNHEY and SVGAGI. Trimming shortened V by 7 bases and J by 2 bases, and 9 bases separated the two germline ends. DNA for the CDR3: TGTGCCAGCACTCTCGGGGCTGGGGCCAACGTCCTGACTTTC. Translated: CASTLGAGANVLTF.